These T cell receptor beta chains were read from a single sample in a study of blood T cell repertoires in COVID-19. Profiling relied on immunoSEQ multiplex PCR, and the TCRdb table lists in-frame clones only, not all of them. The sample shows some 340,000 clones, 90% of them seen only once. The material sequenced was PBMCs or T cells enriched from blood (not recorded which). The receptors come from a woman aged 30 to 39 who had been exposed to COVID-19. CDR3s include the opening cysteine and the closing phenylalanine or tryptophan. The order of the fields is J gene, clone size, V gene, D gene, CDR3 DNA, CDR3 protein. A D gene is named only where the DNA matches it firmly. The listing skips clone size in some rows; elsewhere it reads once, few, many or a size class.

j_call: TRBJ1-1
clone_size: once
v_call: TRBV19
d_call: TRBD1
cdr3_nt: TGTGCCAGTAGTAGACAGGGCACTCGCACTGAAGCTTTCTTT
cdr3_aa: CASSRQGTRTEAFF

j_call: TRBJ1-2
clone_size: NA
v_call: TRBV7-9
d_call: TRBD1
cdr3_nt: TGTGCCAGCAGCTTAAGGCCGGGACAGGGGAACTATGGCTACACCTTC
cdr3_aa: CASSLRPGQGNYGYTF

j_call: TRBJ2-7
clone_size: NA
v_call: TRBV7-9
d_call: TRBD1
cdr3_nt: TGTGCCAGCAGCCCCAGACAGGGGGCCGAGCAGTACTTC
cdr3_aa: CASSPRQGAEQYF

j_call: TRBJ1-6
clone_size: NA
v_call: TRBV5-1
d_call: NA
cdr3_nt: TGCGCCAGCAGCCTAGGCTTGGTCTCCTATAATTCACCCCTCCACTTT
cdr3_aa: CASSLGLVSYNSPLHF

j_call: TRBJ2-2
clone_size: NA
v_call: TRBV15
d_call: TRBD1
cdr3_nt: TGTGCCACCAGCAGAGATAATGGCAGGGGGTACACCGGGGAGCTGTTTTTT
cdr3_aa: CATSRDNGRGYTGELFF

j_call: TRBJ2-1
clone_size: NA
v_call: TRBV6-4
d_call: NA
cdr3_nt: TGTGCCAGCAGTGAGGCCACAACCCGCAATGAGCAGTTCTTC
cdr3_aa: CASSEATTRNEQFF

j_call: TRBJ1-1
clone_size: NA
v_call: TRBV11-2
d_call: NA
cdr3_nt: TGTGCCAGCTATGGACAGATGAACACTGAAGCTTTCTTT
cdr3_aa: CASYGQMNTEAFF

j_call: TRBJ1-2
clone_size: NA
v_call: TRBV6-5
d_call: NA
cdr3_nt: TGTGCCAGCAGTACCAACAGGGCCGAAGGCTACACCTTC
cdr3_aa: CASSTNRAEGYTF

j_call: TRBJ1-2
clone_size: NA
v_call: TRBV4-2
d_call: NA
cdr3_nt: TGTGCCAGCAGCCAAGCCCGCGGAGTGAACTATGGCTACACCTTC
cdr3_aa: CASSQARGVNYGYTF

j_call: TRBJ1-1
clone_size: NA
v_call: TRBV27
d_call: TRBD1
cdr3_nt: TGTGCCAGCAGTCACCGGGACAGGGGTTCGGGCACTGAAGCTTTCTTT
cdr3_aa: CASSHRDRGSGTEAFF

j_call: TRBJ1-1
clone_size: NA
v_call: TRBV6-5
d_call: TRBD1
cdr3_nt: TGTGCCAGCAGTTTATCCTGGACAGGTGAGAACACTGAAGCTTTCTTT
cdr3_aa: CASSLSWTGENTEAFF

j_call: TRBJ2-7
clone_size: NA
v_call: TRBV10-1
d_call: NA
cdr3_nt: TGCGCCAGCAGTGAGTCGCAGTTCAGGGAAGATTCCTACGAGCAGTACTTC
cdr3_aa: CASSESQFREDSYEQYF

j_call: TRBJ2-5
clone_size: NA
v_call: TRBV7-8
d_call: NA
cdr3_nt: TGTGCCAGCAGCTTGGACCCTTGGTTGGTAGCGGCGGGTGAGACCCAGTACTTC
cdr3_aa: CASSLDPWLVAAGETQYF

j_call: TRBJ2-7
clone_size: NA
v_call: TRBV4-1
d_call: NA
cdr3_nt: TGCGCCAGCAGCCAAGACCGGACAGCCTACTCCTACGAGCAGTACTTC
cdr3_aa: CASSQDRTAYSYEQYF

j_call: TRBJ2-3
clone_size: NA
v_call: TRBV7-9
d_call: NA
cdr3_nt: TGTGCCAGCAGCTTAAGTTGGACGCGGGCAGGTGTCACAGATACGCAGTATTTT
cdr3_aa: CASSLSWTRAGVTDTQYF

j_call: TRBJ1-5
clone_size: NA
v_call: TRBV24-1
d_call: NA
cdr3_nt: TGTGCCACCAGTGATCCAGCGGGGGGGCCGCAGCCCCAGCATTTT
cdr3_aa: CATSDPAGGPQPQHF

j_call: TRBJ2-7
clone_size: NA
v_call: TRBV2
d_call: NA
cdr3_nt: TGTGCCAGCAGTGGTGCGGTGGGGACTCCCTACGAGCAGTACTTC
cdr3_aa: CASSGAVGTPYEQYF

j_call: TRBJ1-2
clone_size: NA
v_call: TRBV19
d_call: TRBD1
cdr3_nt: TGTGCCAGTAGAAACAGGGGAGACTATGGCTACACCTTC
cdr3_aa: CASRNRGDYGYTF

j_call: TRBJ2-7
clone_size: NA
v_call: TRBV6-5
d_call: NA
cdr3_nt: TGTGCCAGCAGTCCCACCGTCAGGTCCGAGCAGTACTTC
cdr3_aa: CASSPTVRSEQYF

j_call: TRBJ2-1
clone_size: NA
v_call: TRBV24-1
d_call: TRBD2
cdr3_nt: TGTGCCACCAGTGGGGCGGGGGGCTTCTACAATGAGCAGTTCTTC
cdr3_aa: CATSGAGGFYNEQFF

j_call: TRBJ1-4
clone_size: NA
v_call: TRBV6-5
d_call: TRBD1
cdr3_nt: TGTGCCAGCAGTCGACAGGGGTCGGATGAAAAACTGTTTTTT
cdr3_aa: CASSRQGSDEKLFF

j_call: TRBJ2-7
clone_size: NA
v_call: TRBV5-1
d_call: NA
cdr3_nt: TGCGCCAGCAGCTTGGACTTGACCTACGAGCAGTACTTC
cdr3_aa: CASSLDLTYEQYF

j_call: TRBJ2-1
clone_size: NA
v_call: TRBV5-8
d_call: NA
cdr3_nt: TGTGCCAGCAGCTTGGGACATTACAATGAGCAGTTCTTC
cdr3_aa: CASSLGHYNEQFF

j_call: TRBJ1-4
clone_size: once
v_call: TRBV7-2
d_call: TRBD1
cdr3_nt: TGTGCCAGCAGCCCCCGGGCAGGGGGTAATGAAAAACTGTTTTTT
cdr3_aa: CASSPRAGGNEKLFF

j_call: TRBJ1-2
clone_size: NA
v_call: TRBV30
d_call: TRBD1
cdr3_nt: TGTGCCTGGAGTGTATTGGGACAGGTGGCTAACTATGGCTACACCTTC
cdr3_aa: CAWSVLGQVANYGYTF

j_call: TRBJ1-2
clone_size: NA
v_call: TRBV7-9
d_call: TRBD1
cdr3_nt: TGTGCCACCAGGGGGGACACTATTAACTATGGCTACACCTTC
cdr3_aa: CATRGDTINYGYTF

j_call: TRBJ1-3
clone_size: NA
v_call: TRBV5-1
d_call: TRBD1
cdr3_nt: TGCGCCAGCAGCTTGGTTACGTCTCGGACAGGGTTTTCTGGAAACACCATATATTTT
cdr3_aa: CASSLVTSRTGFSGNTIYF